This T cell receptor beta chain was retrieved from a study of T cells in Graves' hyperthyroidism and ophthalmopathy. The CDR3 regions of TCR beta were amplified from RNA transcripts. First-round RT-PCR of the TCR CDR3 relied on the HTBI primer set. MiXCR, applied by TCRdb to the multiplex PCR reads, yields one record per CDR3 protein. The sample holds hundreds of thousands of distinct CDR3 sequences; about 17% are singletons and the top ten take 3.8%. The V end lost 0 bases, the J end lost 10 bases, and 8 bases lay between the germline ends. There are 13 residues in the CDR3. The germline CDR1 and CDR2 sequences are SGDLS and YYNGEE. Over 18 months, lack of ophthalmopathy progression marked Graves' hyperthyroidism as stable. This clonotype turned up a few times.

This TCR was sampled from a woman aged 25 to 45 with Graves' hyperthyroidism. This chain links TRBV9 with TRBJ1-6; possible D gene TRBD1, 5 bases. Sequenced material: blood. The CDR3 DNA follows: TGTGCCAGCAGCGTAGTGGGGGGGTCACCCCTCCACTTT. Amino acid sequence: CASSVVGGSPLHF.